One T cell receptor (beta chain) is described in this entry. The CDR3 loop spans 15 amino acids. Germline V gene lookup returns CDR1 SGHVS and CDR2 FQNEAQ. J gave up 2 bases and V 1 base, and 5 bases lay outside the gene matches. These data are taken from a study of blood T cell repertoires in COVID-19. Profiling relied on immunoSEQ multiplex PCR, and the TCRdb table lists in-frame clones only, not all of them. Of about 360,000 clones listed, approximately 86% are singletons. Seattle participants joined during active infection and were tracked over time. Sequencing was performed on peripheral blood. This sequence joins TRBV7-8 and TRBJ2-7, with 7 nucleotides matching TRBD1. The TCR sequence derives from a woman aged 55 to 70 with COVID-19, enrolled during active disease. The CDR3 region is CASSLGSGGPYEQYF. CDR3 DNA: TGTGCCAGCAGCTTAGGATCAGGGGGTCCCTACGAGCAGTACTTC.